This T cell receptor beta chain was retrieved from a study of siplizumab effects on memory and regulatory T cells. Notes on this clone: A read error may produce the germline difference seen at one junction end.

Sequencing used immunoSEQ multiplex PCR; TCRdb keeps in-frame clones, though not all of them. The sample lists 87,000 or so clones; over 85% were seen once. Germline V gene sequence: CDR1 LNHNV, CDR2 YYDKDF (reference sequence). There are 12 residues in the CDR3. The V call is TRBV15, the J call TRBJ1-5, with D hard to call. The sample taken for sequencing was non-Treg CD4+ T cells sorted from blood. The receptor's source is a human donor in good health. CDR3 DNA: TGTGCCACCAGCCCTCCCGGTGGGTTTAAGTATTTT. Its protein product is CATSPPGGFKYF.